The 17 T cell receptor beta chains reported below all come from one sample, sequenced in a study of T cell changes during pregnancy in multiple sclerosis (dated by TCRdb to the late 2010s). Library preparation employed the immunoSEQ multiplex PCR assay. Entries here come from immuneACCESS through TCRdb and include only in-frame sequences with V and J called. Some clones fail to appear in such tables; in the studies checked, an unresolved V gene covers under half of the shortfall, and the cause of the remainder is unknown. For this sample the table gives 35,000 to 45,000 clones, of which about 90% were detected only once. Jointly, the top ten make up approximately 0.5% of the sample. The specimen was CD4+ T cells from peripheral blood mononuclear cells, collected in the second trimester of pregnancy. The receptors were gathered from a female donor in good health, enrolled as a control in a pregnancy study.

The CDR3 nucleotides read TGTGCCAGCAGCTTAGTCCCCTGGGGGGGCACTGAAGCTTTCTTT. It yields the protein CASSLVPWGGTEAFF. This chain uses TRBV7-9 with TRBJ1-1; D may be TRBD1 (5 bases). Looked up from germline, CDR1 is SEHNR and CDR2 is FQNEAQ (reference sequence). The V and J ends lost 1 base and 4 bases respectively, with 13 bases between them. There are 15 residues in the CDR3. The whole variable domain, remainder taken from reference TRBV7-9 and TRBJ1-1, is DTGVSQNPRHKITKRGQNVTFRCDPISEHNRLYWYRQTLGQGPEFLTYFQNEAQLEKSRLLSDRFSAERPKGSFSTLEIQRTEQGDSAMYLCASSLVPWGGTEAFFGQGTRLTVV.

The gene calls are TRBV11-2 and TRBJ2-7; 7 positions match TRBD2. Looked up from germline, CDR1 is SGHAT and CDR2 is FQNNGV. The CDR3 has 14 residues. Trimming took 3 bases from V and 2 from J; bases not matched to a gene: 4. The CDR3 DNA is TGTGCCAGCAGCTTTACTAGCGCGACCTACGAGCAGTACTTC. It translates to CASSFTSATYEQYF.

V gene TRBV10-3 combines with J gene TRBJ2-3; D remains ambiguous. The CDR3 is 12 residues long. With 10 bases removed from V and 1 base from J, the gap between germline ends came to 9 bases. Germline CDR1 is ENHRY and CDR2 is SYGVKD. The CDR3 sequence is CATGWGTDTQYF. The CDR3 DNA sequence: TGTGCCACAGGTTGGGGCACAGATACGCAGTATTTT.

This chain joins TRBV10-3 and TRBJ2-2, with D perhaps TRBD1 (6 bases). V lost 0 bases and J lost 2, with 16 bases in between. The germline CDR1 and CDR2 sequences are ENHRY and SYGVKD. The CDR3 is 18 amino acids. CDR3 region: CAISESTLGTTNTGELFF. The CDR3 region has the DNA TGTGCCATCAGTGAGTCGACTCTCGGGACAACTAACACCGGGGAGCTGTTTTTT.

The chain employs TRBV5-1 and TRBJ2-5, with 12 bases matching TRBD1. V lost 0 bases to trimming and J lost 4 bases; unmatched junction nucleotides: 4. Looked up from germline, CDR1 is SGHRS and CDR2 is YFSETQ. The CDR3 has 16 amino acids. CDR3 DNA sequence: TGCGCCAGCAGCTTGGGGGGACAGGGGGCAGGAGAGACCCAGTACTTC. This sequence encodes CASSLGGQGAGETQYF.

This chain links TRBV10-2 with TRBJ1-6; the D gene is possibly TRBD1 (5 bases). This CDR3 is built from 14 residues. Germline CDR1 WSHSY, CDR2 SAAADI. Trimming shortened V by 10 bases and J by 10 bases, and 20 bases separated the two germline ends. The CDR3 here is CATVRGGDSSPLHF. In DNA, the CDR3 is TGCGCCACCGTACGGGGGGGGGATTCCTCACCCCTCCACTTT.

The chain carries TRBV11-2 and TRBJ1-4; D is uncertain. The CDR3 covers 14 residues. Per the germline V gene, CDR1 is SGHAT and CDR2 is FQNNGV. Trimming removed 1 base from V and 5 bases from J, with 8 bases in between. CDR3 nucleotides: TGTGCCAGCAGCTTAGGGCGGAAAAATGAAAAACTGTTTTTT. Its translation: CASSLGRKNEKLFF.

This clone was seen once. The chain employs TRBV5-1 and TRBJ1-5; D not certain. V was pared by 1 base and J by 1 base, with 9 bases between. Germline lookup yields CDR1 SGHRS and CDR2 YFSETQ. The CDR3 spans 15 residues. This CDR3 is CASSLTGLSNQPQHF. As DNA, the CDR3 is TGCGCCAGCAGCTTGACGGGGTTGAGCAATCAGCCCCAGCATTTT.

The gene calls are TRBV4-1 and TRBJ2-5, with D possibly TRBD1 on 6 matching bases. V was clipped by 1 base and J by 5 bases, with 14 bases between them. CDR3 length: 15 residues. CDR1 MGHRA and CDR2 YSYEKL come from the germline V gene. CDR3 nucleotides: TGCGCCAGCAGCCAAGCCACAGGGAGAGGGGAGACCCAGTACTTC. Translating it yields CASSQATGRGETQYF.

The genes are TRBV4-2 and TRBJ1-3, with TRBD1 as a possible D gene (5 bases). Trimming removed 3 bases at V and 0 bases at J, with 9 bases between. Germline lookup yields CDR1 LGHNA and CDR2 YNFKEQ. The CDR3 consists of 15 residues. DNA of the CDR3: TGTGCCAGCAGCCACGGACATGGCTCTGGAAACACCATATATTTT. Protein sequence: CASSHGHGSGNTIYF.

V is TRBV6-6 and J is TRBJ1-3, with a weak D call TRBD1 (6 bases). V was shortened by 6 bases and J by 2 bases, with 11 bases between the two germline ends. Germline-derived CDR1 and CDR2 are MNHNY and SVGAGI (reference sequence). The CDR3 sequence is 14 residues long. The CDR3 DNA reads TGTGCCAGCAGGGGGGGGACAACTGGAAACACCATATATTTT. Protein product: CASRGGTTGNTIYF.

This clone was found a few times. The chain's CDR3 is CASSQGQTGAEAFF. The CDR3 DNA reads TGTGCCAGCAGCCAAGGACAGACAGGCGCTGAAGCTTTCTTT. This chain links TRBV14 with TRBJ1-1, with D maybe TRBD1 (6 bases). The CDR3 sequence is 14 residues long. The germline CDR1 and CDR2 sequences are SGHDN and FVKESK. Trimming removed 1 base from V and 6 bases from J, with 12 bases in between. Full variable domain (outside the CDR3, taken from reference TRBV14 and TRBJ1-1): EAGVTQFPSHSVIEKGQTVTLRCDPISGHDNLYWYRRVMGKEIKFLLHFVKESKQDESGMPNNRFLAERTGGTYSTLKVQPAELEDSGVYFCASSQGQTGAEAFFGQGTRLTVV.

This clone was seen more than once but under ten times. The CDR3, as DNA: TGTGCCAGCAGGCAAACAGGGGACCTCAATCAGCCCCAGCATTTT. Translated: CASRQTGDLNQPQHF. The chain carries TRBV6-5 and TRBJ1-5; 7 bases align to TRBD1. Germline V gives CDR1 MNHEY, CDR2 SVGAGI. With V trimmed by 6 bases and J by 3 bases, 8 bases remained unmatched. The CDR3 sequence is 15 residues long.

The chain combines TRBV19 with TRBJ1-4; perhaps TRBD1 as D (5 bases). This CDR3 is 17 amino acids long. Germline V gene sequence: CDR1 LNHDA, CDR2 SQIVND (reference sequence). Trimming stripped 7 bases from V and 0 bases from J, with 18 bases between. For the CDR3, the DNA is TGTGCCAGTACCAAGAGGGGAGGTTATGCAACTAATGAAAAACTGTTTTTT. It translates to CASTKRGGYATNEKLFF.

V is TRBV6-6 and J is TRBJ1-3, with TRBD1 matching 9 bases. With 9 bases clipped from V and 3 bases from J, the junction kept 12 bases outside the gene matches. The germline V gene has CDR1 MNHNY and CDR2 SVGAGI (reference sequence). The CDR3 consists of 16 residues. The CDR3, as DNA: TGTGCCAGTCGGGGGACAGGGATCGTCCGTGGAAACACCATATATTTT. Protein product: CASRGTGIVRGNTIYF.

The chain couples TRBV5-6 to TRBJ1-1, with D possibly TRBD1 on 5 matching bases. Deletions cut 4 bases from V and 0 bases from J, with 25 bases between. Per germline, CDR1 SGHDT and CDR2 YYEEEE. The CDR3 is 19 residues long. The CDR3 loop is CASSRTRSDLLTLNTEAFF. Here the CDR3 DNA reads TGTGCCAGCAGCCGGACAAGGAGCGACCTTCTTACCCTGAACACTGAAGCTTTCTTT. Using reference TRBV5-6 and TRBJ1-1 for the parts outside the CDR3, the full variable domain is DAGVTQSPTHLIKTRGQQVTLRCSPKSGHDTVSWYQQALGQGPQFIFQYYEEEERQRGNFPDRFSGHQFPNYSSELNVNALLLGDSALYLCASSRTRSDLLTLNTEAFFGQGTRLTVV.

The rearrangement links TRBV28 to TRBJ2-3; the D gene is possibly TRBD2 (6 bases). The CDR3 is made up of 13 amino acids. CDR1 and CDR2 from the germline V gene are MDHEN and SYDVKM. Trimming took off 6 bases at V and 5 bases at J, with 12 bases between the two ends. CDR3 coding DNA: TGTGCCAGCAGAGGGACTGGGGGAGATACGCAGTATTTT. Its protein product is CASRGTGGDTQYF.